This T cell receptor (beta chain) stems from a study of shared clonotypes between healthy human individuals. About the research overall: CD4 naive cells filled three plates per donor, CD4 memory three, CD8 naive two and CD8 memory one.

The CDR3 consists of 16 residues. Trimming took off 1 base at V and 4 bases at J, with 16 bases between the two ends. Germline V gives CDR1 GTSNPN, CDR2 SVGIG (reference sequence). Naive CD8 cells, CD45RO-negative and positively selected for CCR7, excluded terminally differentiated effector memory CD45RA+ cells. Profiling relied on immunoSEQ multiplex PCR, and the TCRdb table lists in-frame clones only, not all of them. The sample holds about 2 million clones, approximately 95% seen once. The chain is built from TRBV30 and TRBJ1-4; D unresolved. Sample: naive CD8+ T cells sorted from blood. The TCR comes from a man aged 18 to 30 in good health. The CDR3 spells CAWSEGFHSFNEKLFF. In DNA, the CDR3 is TGTGCCTGGAGTGAGGGTTTTCACTCCTTTAATGAAAAACTGTTTTTT.